The text below deals with one T cell receptor (beta chain). This specimen comes from a study of blood T cell repertoires in COVID-19. For the study at large: In each case, the material was cDNA or gDNA derived from T cells, B-cell-depleted T cells, or PBMCs.

Original analysis: Researchers report that nucleated cell counts were estimated from reference gene primer amplification. Clones were read by immunoSEQ multiplex PCR, and TCRdb kept only the in-frame ones, dropping some. V and J calls and clone size come straight from that table; D and trimming were deduced from the DNA. This sample yields around 200,000 clones, of which around 84% are seen a single time; 4.5% to 5% belongs to the top ten. The CDR3 is 18 residues long. The V gene's germline CDR1 is SGHTA and CDR2 FQGNSA. Trimming cost V 5 bases and J 2 bases; bases outside gene matches: 14. Input material: peripheral blood. V usage is TRBV7-2 and J usage is TRBJ1-5; TRBD1 matches 8 bases. This clonotype originated in a woman older than 75 with acute or convalescent COVID-19. CDR3 bases: TGTGCCAGCAGCCCATCTAGGACAGGGATGGAGGGCAATCAGCCCCAGCATTTT. Translated: CASSPSRTGMEGNQPQHF. Filled out from reference TRBV7-2 and TRBJ1-5, the complete variable domain reads GAGVSQSPSNKVTEKGKDVELRCDPISGHTALYWYRQSLGQGLEFLIYFQGNSAPDKSGLPSDRFSAERTGGSVSTLTIQRTQQEDSAVYLCASSPSRTGMEGNQPQHFGDGTRLSIL.